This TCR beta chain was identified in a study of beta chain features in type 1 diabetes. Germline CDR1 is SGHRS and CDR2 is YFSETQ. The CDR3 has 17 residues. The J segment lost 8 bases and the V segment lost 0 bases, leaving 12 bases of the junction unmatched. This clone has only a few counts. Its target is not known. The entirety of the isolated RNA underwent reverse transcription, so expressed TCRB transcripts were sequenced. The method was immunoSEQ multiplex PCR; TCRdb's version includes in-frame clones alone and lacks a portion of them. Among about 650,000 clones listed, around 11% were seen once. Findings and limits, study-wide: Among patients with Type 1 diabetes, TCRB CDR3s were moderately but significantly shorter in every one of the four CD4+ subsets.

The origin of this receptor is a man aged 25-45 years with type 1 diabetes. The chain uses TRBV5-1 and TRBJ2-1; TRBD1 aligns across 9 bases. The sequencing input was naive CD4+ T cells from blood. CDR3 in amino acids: CASSLGPGDRAGYEQFF. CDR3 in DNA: TGCGCCAGCAGCTTGGGTCCGGGGGACAGGGCAGGTTATGAGCAGTTCTTC.